Shown below are 9 T cell receptor beta chains from a single sample sequenced in a study of esophageal squamous cell carcinoma tumors. PCR used a TCR alpha or TCR beta constant-region primer with a P20EA primer, then nested PCR with CA2 or CB2. A polyT18-containing BSL-18E primer started reverse transcription before unbiased adaptor ligation RT-PCR amplified the TCR genes. Each CDR3 protein is one row after TCRdb ran MiXCR on the 5' RACE reads. The sample consists of about 5,600 distinct CDR3 sequences, 22% of them appearing once. Material: tumor tissue. The receptors shown here come from a man between 45 and 80 years old with esophageal squamous cell carcinoma.

The chain carries TRBV12-3 or TRBV12-4 and TRBJ1-2; 7 bases are a match to TRBD1. The CDR3 spans 13 residues. The V gene end was trimmed by 6 bases and the J gene end by 4 bases; junction bases not matched to a gene: 5. The chain's CDR3 is CASSTTGAYGYTF. Written as DNA, the CDR3 is TGTGCCAGCAGCACAACAGGGGCCTATGGCTACACCTTC.

This clonotype is medium-sized. The chain combines TRBV9 with TRBJ1-5, with D possibly matching TRBD1 (5 bases). V was clipped by 0 bases and J by 0 bases, with 7 bases between them. There are 15 residues in the CDR3. In germline, CDR1 is SGDLS, CDR2 YYNGEE. CDR3 protein: CASSVAGDSNQPQHF. The CDR3, as DNA: TGTGCCAGCAGCGTAGCGGGGGATAGCAATCAGCCCCAGCATTTT.

Sample share makes this clonotype large. This chain links TRBV27 with TRBJ2-1; D unclear. This CDR3 has 12 amino acids. With 6 bases removed from V and 6 bases from J, the gap between germline ends came to 9 bases. Germline lookup yields CDR1 MNHEY and CDR2 SMNVEV (reference sequence). The CDR3 spells CASRVLGNEQFF. The CDR3 nucleotides read TGTGCCAGCAGGGTGTTAGGCAATGAGCAGTTCTTC.

This clonotype was recorded only once. A read error may be the cause here, since a much bigger clone is one base away. This chain uses TRBV24-1 with TRBJ1-5; weak D call: TRBD1 (6 bases). Germline V lookup: CDR1 KGHDR, CDR2 SFDVKD. This CDR3 contains 15 residues. The CDR3 is CAISETGVSNQPQHF. The DNA of the CDR3 is TGTGCCATCAGTGAGACAGGAGTTAGCAATCAGCCCCAGCATTTT.

By sample fraction, this clonotype is medium-sized (0.01 to 0.1%). The chain employs TRBV7-8 and TRBJ2-1, with D possibly being TRBD2 (7 bases). The CDR3 sequence is 15 residues long. V lost 6 bases to trimming and J lost 7 bases, with 19 bases between them. CDR1 SGHVS and CDR2 FQNEAQ come from the germline V gene. This chain's CDR3 is CASRKRGGDTNEQFF. The CDR3 DNA is TGTGCCAGCAGAAAAAGGGGGGGGGACACGAATGAGCAGTTCTTC.

This clonotype was observed a handful of times. The chain is built from TRBV11-2 and TRBJ2-3, with 8 bases matching TRBD2. Germline-derived CDR1 and CDR2 are SGHAT and FQNNGV. The CDR3 extends over 17 amino acids. V lost 1 base to trimming and J lost 2 bases; unmatched junction nucleotides: 8. The CDR3 DNA reads as TGTGCCAGCAGCTTAGGCGCGGGGGGATGGAACACAGATACGCAGTATTTT. Residues: CASSLGAGGWNTDTQYF.

In its sample, this clonotype is medium-sized (0.01 to 0.1%). The chain couples TRBV6-2 or TRBV6-3 to TRBJ1-4; D is unresolved. V lost 5 bases to trimming and J lost 3 bases, with 13 bases between them. This CDR3 has 15 amino acids. Germline V gene sequence: CDR1 MNHEY, CDR2 SVGEGT. The CDR3 loop is CASSDPPGPNEKLFF. CDR3 in DNA: TGTGCCAGCAGTGACCCGCCGGGCCCTAATGAAAAACTGTTTTTT.

This clonotype was observed many times. This rearrangement joins TRBV7-8 to TRBJ2-1, with 8 bases identical to TRBD2. Germline CDR1 and CDR2: SGHVS and FQNEAQ. V was clipped by 2 bases and J by 4 bases; unmatched bases: 4. The CDR3 length is 15 residues. CDR3 amino acids: CASSLIGTRYNEQFF. The CDR3 nucleotides are TGTGCCAGCAGCTTAATTGGGACTAGGTACAATGAGCAGTTCTTC.

As regards this clonotype: An end of the junction does not agree with germline; a read error may underlie this. The chain employs TRBV12-3 or TRBV12-4 and TRBJ2-2; D is possibly TRBD2 (5 bases). The CDR3 is 14 amino acids. The CDR3 loop reads CASSEGHDTGEPFF. For the CDR3, the DNA is TGTGCTAGCAGTGAGGGTCACGACACCGGGGAGCCGTTTTTT.